This T cell receptor (beta chain) was identified in a study of T cell responses to AZD1222 COVID-19 vaccine. Whole-study findings and limits: Vaccine-associated CD4 TCRs spanned spike, dominant at 160-218 and 743-854.

Comments on this clone: The target antigen is unknown.

Sequencing was performed with immunoSEQ multiplex PCR; in TCRdb, only in-frame clones are kept and a portion is missing. This table holds roughly 140,000 clones, about nine tenths found once. From germline, CDR1 is SGHNT and CDR2 YENEEA. The CDR3 spans 15 residues. Trimming took 5 bases from V and 1 from J; bases not matched to a gene: 4. This sequence was found in an adult in good health. Sequencing was performed on peripheral blood, taken on day 0 of MenACWY control vaccination. The chain combines TRBV11-3 with TRBJ1-4; 7 nucleotides align to TRBD1. The CDR3 loop is CASSRRQGTNEKLFF. CDR3 bases: TGTGCCAGCAGCCGCCGACAGGGAACTAATGAAAAACTGTTTTTT.